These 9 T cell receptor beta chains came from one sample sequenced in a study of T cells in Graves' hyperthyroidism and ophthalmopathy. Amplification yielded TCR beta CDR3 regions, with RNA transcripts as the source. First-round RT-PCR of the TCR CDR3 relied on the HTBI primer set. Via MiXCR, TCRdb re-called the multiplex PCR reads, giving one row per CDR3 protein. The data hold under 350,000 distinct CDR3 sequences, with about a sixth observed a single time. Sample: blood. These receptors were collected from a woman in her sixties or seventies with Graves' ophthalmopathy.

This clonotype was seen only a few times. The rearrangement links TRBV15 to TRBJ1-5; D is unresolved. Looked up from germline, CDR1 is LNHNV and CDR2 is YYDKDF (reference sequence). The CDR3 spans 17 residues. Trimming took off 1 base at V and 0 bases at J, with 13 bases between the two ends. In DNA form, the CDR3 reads TGTGCCACCAGCAGAGGAGGTCAGATCTATAGCAATCAGCCCCAGCATTTT. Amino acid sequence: CATSRGGQIYSNQPQHF.

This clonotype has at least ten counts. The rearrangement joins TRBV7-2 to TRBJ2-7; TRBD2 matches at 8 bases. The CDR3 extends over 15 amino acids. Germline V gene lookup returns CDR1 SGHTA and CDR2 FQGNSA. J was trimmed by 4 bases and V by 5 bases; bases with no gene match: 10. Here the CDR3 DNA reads TGTGCCAGCAGCCGTACTAGCGGTCTAGAGTACGAGCAGTACTTC. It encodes CASSRTSGLEYEQYF.

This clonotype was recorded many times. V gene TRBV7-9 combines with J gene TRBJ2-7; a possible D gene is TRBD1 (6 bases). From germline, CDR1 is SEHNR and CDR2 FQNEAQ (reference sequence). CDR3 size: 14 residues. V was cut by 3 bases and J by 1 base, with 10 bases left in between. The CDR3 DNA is TGTGCCAGCAGCTTCTGGGACATTTCCTACGAGCAGTACTTC. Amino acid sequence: CASSFWDISYEQYF.

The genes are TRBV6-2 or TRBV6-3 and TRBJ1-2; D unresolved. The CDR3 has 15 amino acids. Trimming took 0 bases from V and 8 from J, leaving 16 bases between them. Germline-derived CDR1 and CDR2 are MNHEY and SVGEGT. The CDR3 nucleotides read TGTGCCAGCAGTTACTCGAGGGAGGCGCCAGACGGCTACACCTTC. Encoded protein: CASSYSREAPDGYTF.

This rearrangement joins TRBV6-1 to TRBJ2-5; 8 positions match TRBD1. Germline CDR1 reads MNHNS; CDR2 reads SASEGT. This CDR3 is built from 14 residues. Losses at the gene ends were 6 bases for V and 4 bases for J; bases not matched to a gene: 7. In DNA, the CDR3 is TGTGCCAGCAGCTGGGACAGGAGACGAGAGACCCAGTACTTC. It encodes CASSWDRRRETQYF.

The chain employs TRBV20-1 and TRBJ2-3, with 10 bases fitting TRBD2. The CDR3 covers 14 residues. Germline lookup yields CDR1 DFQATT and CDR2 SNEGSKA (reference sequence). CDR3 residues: CRPERGGRGDTQYF. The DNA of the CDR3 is TGCAGACCTGAGCGGGGGGGCCGTGGAGATACGCAGTATTTT.

This chain's CDR3 is CASSERSGGRLYGYTF. Here the CDR3 DNA reads TGTGCCAGTAGCGAACGATCGGGAGGACGCCTATATGGCTACACCTTC. The rearrangement joins TRBV19 to TRBJ1-2; D unclear. Germline lookup yields CDR1 LNHDA and CDR2 SQIVND (reference sequence). CDR3 length: 16 residues. V dropped 6 bases and J dropped 5 bases, with 22 bases sitting between them.

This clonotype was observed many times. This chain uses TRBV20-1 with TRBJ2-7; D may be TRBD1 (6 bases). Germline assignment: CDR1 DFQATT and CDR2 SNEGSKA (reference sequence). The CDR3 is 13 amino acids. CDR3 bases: TGCAGCGCCTGGGGGAAGGGGGCCTACGAGCAGTACTTC. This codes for CSAWGKGAYEQYF.

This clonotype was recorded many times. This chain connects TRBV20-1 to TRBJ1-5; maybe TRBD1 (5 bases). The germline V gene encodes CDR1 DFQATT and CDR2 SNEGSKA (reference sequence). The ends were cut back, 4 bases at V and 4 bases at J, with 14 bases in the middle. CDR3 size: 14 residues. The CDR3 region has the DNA TGCAGTGCTAATCAGGGTTCGGATAATCAGCCCCAGCATTTT. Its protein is CSANQGSDNQPQHF.